A single sample is the source of the 27 T cell receptor beta chains below, sequenced in a study of T cells after yellow fever vaccination. One entry per CDR3 protein, called by TCRdb with MiXCR from the 5' RACE reads. Here the sample spans 250,000 to 300,000 distinct CDR3 sequences, over 4.5% being singletons. Material: CD4+ T cells sorted from PBMCs, obtained on the day of the yellow fever booster vaccination. The source of these receptors is a man younger than 35 who received the YFV17D yellow fever vaccine.

In its sample, this clonotype was seen many times. This chain joins TRBV4-1 and TRBJ1-2; 7 bases are shared with TRBD1. The CDR3 has 15 residues. The trim removed 4 bases at V and 4 bases at J, leaving 9 bases unmatched. Germline CDR1 is MGHRA and CDR2 is YSYEKL. The CDR3 sequence is CASSRPGQPRYGYTF. CDR3 DNA sequence: TGCGCCAGCAGCCGCCCGGGACAGCCCCGCTATGGCTACACCTTC.

This chain links TRBV7-3 with TRBJ1-3; TRBD1 matches 9 bases. CDR3 length: 17 residues. The V and J ends lost 5 bases and 3 bases, in that order; junction bases with no gene match: 11. The germline V gene encodes CDR1 SGHTA and CDR2 FQGTGA. The chain's CDR3 is CASSLQPGQGGGNTIYF. In DNA form, the CDR3 reads TGTGCCAGCAGCCTTCAGCCGGGACAGGGCGGTGGAAACACCATATATTTT.

This clonotype was seen a single time. V usage is TRBV5-4 and J usage is TRBJ1-1; possibly TRBD1 for D (6 bases). Germline V gene data show CDR1 as SGHNT and CDR2 as YYREEE (reference sequence). V was clipped by 0 bases and J by 2 bases, with 14 bases between them. The CDR3 length is 16 residues. CDR3 sequence reads: CASSLDGGRVNTEAFF. CDR3 in DNA: TGTGCCAGCAGCTTGGACGGGGGCAGGGTAAACACTGAAGCTTTCTTT.

The rearrangement links TRBV10-3 to TRBJ2-1; D not certain. The CDR3 extends over 12 amino acids. Deletions cut 6 bases from V and 8 bases from J, with 11 bases between. Germline loops: CDR1 ENHRY, CDR2 SYGVKD. This CDR3 reads CAIRNSGDEQFF. The CDR3 DNA is TGTGCCATCAGGAACTCTGGGGATGAGCAGTTCTTC.

This clonotype appeared many times. This rearrangement joins TRBV5-1 to TRBJ2-7, with D possibly TRBD1 on 6 matching bases. The CDR3 covers 12 residues. The germline V gene has CDR1 SGHRS and CDR2 YFSETQ. Trimming took 4 bases from V and 5 from J, leaving 10 bases between them. The CDR3 here is CASSPTGNEQYV. CDR3 DNA sequence: TGCGCCAGCAGCCCAACAGGGAACGAGCAGTACGTC.

This clonotype was counted only a few times. The chain recombines TRBV7-9 with TRBJ2-1; no reliable D call. Trimming removed 3 bases at V and 6 bases at J, with 24 bases between. The CDR3 loop spans 18 amino acids. The germline V gene has CDR1 SEHNR and CDR2 FQNEAQ (reference sequence). In DNA, the CDR3 is TGTGCCAGCAGCTTGGGAAACCCTATGTCCATGGTTCTCAATGAGCAGTTCTTC. This codes for CASSLGNPMSMVLNEQFF. Full variable domain (missing parts from reference TRBV7-9 and TRBJ2-1): DTGVSQNPRHKITKRGQNVTFRCDPISEHNRLYWYRQTLGQGPEFLTYFQNEAQLEKSRLLSDRFSAERPKGSFSTLEIQRTEQGDSAMYLCASSLGNPMSMVLNEQFFGPGTRLTVL.

This clonotype was detected ten times or more. The V call is TRBV5-1, the J call TRBJ2-7, with D tentatively TRBD1 (5 bases). The V end lost 0 bases, the J end lost 0 bases, and 10 bases lay between the germline ends. This CDR3 is 15 amino acids long. Germline V gene sequence: CDR1 SGHRS, CDR2 YFSETQ. This CDR3 reads CASSLEGHPSYEQYV. The CDR3 nucleotides read TGCGCCAGCAGCTTGGAAGGACATCCCTCCTACGAGCAGTACGTC.

This clonotype was seen many times. V usage is TRBV5-1 and J usage is TRBJ1-6; unclear D gene. CDR1 is SGHRS and CDR2 is YFSETQ in the germline V gene. The CDR3 consists of 15 residues. Between the trimmed V and J ends, which lost 0 bases and 5 bases, there was a span of 9 bases. CDR3 sequence: CASSLGVFDNSPLHF. CDR3 nucleotides: TGCGCCAGCAGCTTGGGGGTCTTCGATAATTCACCCCTCCACTTT.

The V gene is TRBV6-2 or TRBV6-3, the J gene TRBJ1-2; D possibly corresponds to TRBD1 (6 bases). Trimming left V 4 bases short and J 3 bases short, with 12 bases between. The CDR3 consists of 14 residues. Germline-derived CDR1 and CDR2 are MNHEY and SVGEGT. The CDR3 is CASSLNRVDYGYTF. In DNA form, the CDR3 reads TGTGCCAGCAGTTTAAACAGGGTGGACTATGGCTACACCTTC.

This chain uses TRBV20-1 with TRBJ2-2; perhaps TRBD2 as D (5 bases). Germline V gene sequence: CDR1 DFQATT, CDR2 SNEGSKA (reference sequence). This CDR3 spans 14 amino acids. V lost 4 bases and J 2 bases, leaving 11 bases between the germline ends. CDR3 in amino acids: CSAKPGINTGELFF. In DNA form, the CDR3 reads TGCAGTGCTAAACCGGGGATTAACACCGGGGAGCTGTTTTTT.

This clonotype was counted between two and nine times. The chain recombines TRBV5-1 with TRBJ1-6; D is unclear. The CDR3 is made up of 14 amino acids. From germline, CDR1 is SGHRS and CDR2 YFSETQ. Trimming took 4 bases from V and 5 from J, leaving 10 bases between them. The CDR3 here is CASSPGSNNSPLHF. CDR3 nucleotide sequence: TGCGCCAGCAGCCCGGGGTCTAATAATTCACCCCTCCACTTT.

The CDR3, as DNA: TGCAGTGCTAGGGACAGGGAGAGCTATGGCTACACCTTC. Its protein product is CSARDRESYGYTF. The chain employs TRBV20-1 and TRBJ1-2, with 8 positions matching TRBD1. With 3 bases clipped from V and 4 bases from J, the junction kept 4 bases outside the gene matches. The CDR3 is 13 residues long. The germline gives CDR1 DFQATT, CDR2 SNEGSKA (reference sequence).

Ten or more counts support this clonotype. The chain carries TRBV7-2 and TRBJ2-3; 7 bases map to TRBD2. V was clipped by 5 bases and J by 3 bases; unmatched bases: 8. This CDR3 has 15 residues. The V gene's germline CDR1 is SGHTA and CDR2 FQGNSA. CDR3 coding DNA: TGTGCCAGCAGCCCGCAAGCGGGGAGGACAGATACGCAGTATTTT. This codes for CASSPQAGRTDTQYF.

This chain links TRBV7-3 with TRBJ2-3; no definite D call. The CDR3 has 14 amino acids. Germline V gene lookup returns CDR1 SGHTA and CDR2 FQGTGA. V lost 5 bases and J lost 4, with 13 bases in between. The CDR3 is CASSNTQAPDTQYF. Written as DNA, the CDR3 is TGTGCCAGCAGCAATACGCAGGCCCCAGATACGCAGTATTTT.

The chain joins TRBV5-1 to TRBJ2-7; D is possibly TRBD2 (7 bases). This CDR3 region has 14 residues. In germline, CDR1 is SGHRS, CDR2 YFSETQ. Trimming stripped 4 bases from V and 5 bases from J, with 16 bases between. The CDR3 nucleotides are TGCGCCAGCAGCCCCGAGGGGGGGGGTCACGAGCAGTACTTC. Its translation: CASSPEGGGHEQYF.

This clonotype was seen many times. CDR3 nucleotide sequence: TGTGCCAGCAGCAATCGCCGGCTAGTGCTTACAGATACGCAGTATTTT. It is translated as CASSNRRLVLTDTQYF. J is TRBJ2-3 and V is TRBV21-1; TRBD2, the table's D call, was not compared with the DNA. TRBV21-1 is designated a pseudogene. The CDR3 totals 16 residues.

The table lists this clonotype with many counts. The chain combines TRBV4-3 with TRBJ2-3; D is uncertain. Trimming took off 0 bases at V and 8 bases at J, with 12 bases between the two ends. The germline V gene encodes CDR1 LGHNA and CDR2 YSLEER. The length of the CDR3 is 14 residues. CDR3 region: CASSQDRLVGTQYF. The CDR3 nucleotides are TGCGCCAGCAGCCAAGATCGGCTCGTCGGTACGCAGTATTTT.

This clonotype was seen a few times. The J gene is TRBJ2-7, the V gene TRBV20-1, with 8 bases matching TRBD1. The ends lost 6 bases at V and 3 bases at J; junction bases unmatched: 10. The CDR3 is 14 amino acids. Germline CDR1 reads DFQATT; CDR2 reads SNEGSKA (reference sequence). The CDR3 bases are TGCAGTGCGTACTCCGGGACAGGAAACTACGAGCAGTACGTC. This codes for CSAYSGTGNYEQYV.

This clonotype was counted only a few times. The chain employs TRBV2 and TRBJ2-5, with D perhaps TRBD1 or TRBD2 (5 bases each). V lost 4 bases and J lost 5, with 14 bases in between. CDR1 SNHLY and CDR2 FYNNEI come from the germline V gene. The CDR3 contains 14 residues. The CDR3 DNA sequence: TGTGCCAGCAGTGTCGAGGGGTTGGAGGAGACCCAGTACTTC. Translated, it gives CASSVEGLEETQYF.

The CDR3 loop reads CASKSRTSYNEQFF. In DNA, the CDR3 is TGTGCCAGCAAATCGAGGACAAGTTACAATGAGCAGTTCTTC. J is TRBJ2-1 and V is TRBV12-3 or TRBV12-4; tentatively, D is TRBD1 (5 bases). This CDR3 has 14 residues. Trimming cost V 7 bases and J 4 bases, with 14 bases left between them.

For the CDR3, the DNA is TGTGCCAGCTCACCCAACAACGGGCGGCCGTACTTC. Translated, it gives CASSPNNGRPYF. The chain links TRBV18 to TRBJ2-7; D uncertain. The V gene's germline CDR1 is KGHSH and CDR2 LQKENI. Deletions cut 3 bases from V and 12 bases from J, with 15 bases between. This CDR3 is 12 amino acids long.

The chain recombines TRBV9 with TRBJ2-1; D is tentatively TRBD1 or TRBD2 (6 bases each). Germline V gene sequence: CDR1 SGDLS, CDR2 YYNGEE. V lost 4 bases and J lost 0, with 14 bases in between. CDR3 length: 16 residues. The CDR3 protein is CASSRGGPSSYNEQFF. DNA of the CDR3: TGTGCCAGCAGCCGAGGGGGGCCTAGCTCCTACAATGAGCAGTTCTTC.

There are a few counts of this clonotype. V is TRBV7-2 and J is TRBJ2-7, with 7 bases identical to TRBD1. The CDR3 loop spans 13 amino acids. Germline loops: CDR1 SGHTA, CDR2 FQGNSA. The ends lost 2 bases at V and 3 bases at J; junction bases unmatched: 1. For the CDR3, the DNA is TGTGCCAGCAGCTTACGACAGGGCTACGAGCAGTACTTC. Its translation is CASSLRQGYEQYF.

V gene TRBV2 combines with J gene TRBJ2-7; D perhaps matches TRBD2 (6 bases). V was clipped by 3 bases and J by 3 bases, with 12 bases between them. The CDR3 totals 14 residues. Looked up from germline, CDR1 is SNHLY and CDR2 is FYNNEI. CDR3 nucleotides: TGTGCCAGCAGTGATCACGGCGGGAACTACGAGCAGTACTTC. Protein sequence: CASSDHGGNYEQYF.

Many counts were recorded for this clonotype. J is TRBJ2-3 and V is TRBV7-6, with D uncertain. CDR1 and CDR2 (germline): SGHVS, FNYEAQ. The CDR3 is 15 residues long. The germline V and J ends were trimmed by 8 bases and 6 bases, with 21 bases remaining between them. The chain's CDR3 is CASSPMDGPSDTQYF. The DNA for the CDR3 is TGTGCCAGCTCCCCTATGGACGGGCCATCGGATACGCAGTATTTT.

This clonotype was detected ten times or more. The chain is built from TRBV9 and TRBJ2-2; TRBD1 agrees at 10 bases. In germline, CDR1 is SGDLS, CDR2 YYNGEE. This CDR3 spans 15 amino acids. With 2 bases clipped from V and 4 bases from J, the junction kept 2 bases outside the gene matches. The chain's CDR3 is CASSVRTGGTGELFF. In DNA form, the CDR3 reads TGTGCCAGCAGCGTGAGGACAGGGGGCACCGGGGAGCTGTTTTTT.

This clonotype came up many times. The chain recombines TRBV5-1 with TRBJ1-5; D ambiguous. Trimming removed 4 bases at V and 0 bases at J, with 5 bases between. Germline lookup yields CDR1 SGHRS and CDR2 YFSETQ. The CDR3 extends over 13 amino acids. CDR3 nucleotide sequence: TGCGCCAGCAGCGGGGATAGCAATCAGCCCCAGCATTTT. Residues: CASSGDSNQPQHF.